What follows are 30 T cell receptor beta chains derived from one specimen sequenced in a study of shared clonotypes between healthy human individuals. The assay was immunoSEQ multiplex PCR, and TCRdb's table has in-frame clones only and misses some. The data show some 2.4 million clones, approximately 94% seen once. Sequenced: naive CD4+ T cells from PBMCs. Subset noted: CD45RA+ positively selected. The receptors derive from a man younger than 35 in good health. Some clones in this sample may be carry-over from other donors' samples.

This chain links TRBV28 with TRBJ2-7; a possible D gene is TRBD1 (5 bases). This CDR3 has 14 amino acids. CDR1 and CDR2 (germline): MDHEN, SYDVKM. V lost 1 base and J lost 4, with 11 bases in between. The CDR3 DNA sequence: TGTGCCAGCAGTTTATCAGGGATTAATTACGAGCAGTACTTC. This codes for CASSLSGINYEQYF.

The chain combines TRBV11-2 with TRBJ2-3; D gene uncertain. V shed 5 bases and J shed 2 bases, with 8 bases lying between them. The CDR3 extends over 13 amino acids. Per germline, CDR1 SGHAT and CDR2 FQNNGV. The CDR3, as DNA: TGTGCCAGCAGCCCGCCGGCCACAGATACGCAGTATTTT. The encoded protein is CASSPPATDTQYF.

The CDR3 spells CASSPVRPNTYGYTF. The CDR3 nucleotides are TGTGCCAGCAGTCCAGTACGACCAAATACCTATGGCTACACCTTC. This rearrangement joins TRBV27 to TRBJ1-2; D not resolved. Deletions cut 5 bases from V and 4 bases from J, with 17 bases between. The CDR3 totals 15 residues. Germline CDR1 and CDR2: MNHEY and SMNVEV (reference sequence).

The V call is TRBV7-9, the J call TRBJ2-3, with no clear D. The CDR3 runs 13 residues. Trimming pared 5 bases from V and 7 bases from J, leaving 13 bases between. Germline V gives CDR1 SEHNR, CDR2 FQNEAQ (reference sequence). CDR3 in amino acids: CASSRYPANTQYF. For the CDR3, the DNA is TGTGCCAGCAGCCGCTACCCTGCCAATACGCAGTATTTT.

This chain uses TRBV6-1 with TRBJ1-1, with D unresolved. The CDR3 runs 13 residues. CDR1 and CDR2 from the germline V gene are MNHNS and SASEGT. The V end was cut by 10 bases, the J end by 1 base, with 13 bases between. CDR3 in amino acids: CATRWAGNTEAFF. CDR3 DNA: TGTGCCACCCGGTGGGCGGGGAACACTGAAGCTTTCTTT.

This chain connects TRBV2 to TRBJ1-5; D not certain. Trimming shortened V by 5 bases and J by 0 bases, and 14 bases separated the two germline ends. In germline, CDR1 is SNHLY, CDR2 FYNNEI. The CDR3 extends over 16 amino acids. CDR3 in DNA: TGTGCCAGCAGTTCCGGTTTGGGTGATAGCAATCAGCCCCAGCATTTT. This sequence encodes CASSSGLGDSNQPQHF.

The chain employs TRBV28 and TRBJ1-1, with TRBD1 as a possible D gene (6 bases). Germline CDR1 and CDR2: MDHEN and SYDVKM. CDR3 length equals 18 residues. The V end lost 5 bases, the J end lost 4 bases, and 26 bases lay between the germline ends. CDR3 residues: CASSLGRGGPVRGTEAFF. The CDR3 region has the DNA TGTGCCAGCAGTCTTGGTAGGGGGGGACCCGTTAGAGGCACTGAAGCTTTCTTT.

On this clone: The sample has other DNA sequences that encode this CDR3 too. Here the CDR3 DNA reads TGTGCCAGCAGCGCCACAGGGGCTAATGAAAAACTGTTTTTT. It yields the protein CASSATGANEKLFF. J is TRBJ1-4 and V is TRBV9, with 7 nucleotides matching TRBD1. This CDR3 is 14 amino acids long. The V gene's germline CDR1 is SGDLS and CDR2 YYNGEE. V trimming: 3 bases; J trimming: 3 bases; junction bases outside the gene matches: 2. Variable domain in full (rest from reference TRBV9 and TRBJ1-4): DSGVTQTPKHLITATGQRVTLRCSPRSGDLSVYWYQQSLDQGLQFLIQYYNGEERAKGNILERFSAQQFPDLHSELNLSSLELGDSALYFCASSATGANEKLFFGSGTQLSVL.

The CDR3 nucleotides are TGCAGCGTTGGCGGACCCGTAGCGGGAGAGACAGATACGCAGTATTTT. It encodes CSVGGPVAGETDTQYF. The chain uses TRBV29-1 and TRBJ2-3; TRBD2 matches at 9 bases. The germline CDR1 and CDR2 sequences are SQVTM and ANQGSEA. The CDR3 consists of 16 residues. V was pared by 4 bases and J by 3 bases, with 11 bases of the junction left unmatched.

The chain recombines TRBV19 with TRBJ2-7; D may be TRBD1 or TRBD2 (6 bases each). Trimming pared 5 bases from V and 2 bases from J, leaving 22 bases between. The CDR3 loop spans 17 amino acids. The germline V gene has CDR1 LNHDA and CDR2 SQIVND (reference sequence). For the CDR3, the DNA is TGTGCCAGTAGTCTCTCTAGGGGGGATCTAAGGACCTACGAGCAGTACTTC. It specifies CASSLSRGDLRTYEQYF.

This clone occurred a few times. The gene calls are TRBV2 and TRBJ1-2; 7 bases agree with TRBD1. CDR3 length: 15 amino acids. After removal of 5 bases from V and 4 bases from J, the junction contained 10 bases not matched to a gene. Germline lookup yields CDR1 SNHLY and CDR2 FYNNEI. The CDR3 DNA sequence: TGTGCCAGCAGTCCTGACAGGGTAGTTAGCTATGGCTACACCTTC. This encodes CASSPDRVVSYGYTF.

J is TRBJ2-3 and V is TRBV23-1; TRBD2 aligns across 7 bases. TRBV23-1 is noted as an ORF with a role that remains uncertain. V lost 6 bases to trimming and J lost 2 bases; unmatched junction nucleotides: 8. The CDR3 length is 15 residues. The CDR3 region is CASSRSSGDTDTQYF. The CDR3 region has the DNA TGCGCCAGCAGCAGATCTAGCGGCGACACAGATACGCAGTATTTT.

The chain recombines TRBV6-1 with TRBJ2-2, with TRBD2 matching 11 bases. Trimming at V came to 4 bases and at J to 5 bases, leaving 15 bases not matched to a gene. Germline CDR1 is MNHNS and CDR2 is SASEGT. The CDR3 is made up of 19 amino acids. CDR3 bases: TGTGCCAGCAGTGTTGTCACCTCTAGCGGGAGGCGGAGGACCGGGGAGCTGTTTTTT. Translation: CASSVVTSSGRRRTGELFF.

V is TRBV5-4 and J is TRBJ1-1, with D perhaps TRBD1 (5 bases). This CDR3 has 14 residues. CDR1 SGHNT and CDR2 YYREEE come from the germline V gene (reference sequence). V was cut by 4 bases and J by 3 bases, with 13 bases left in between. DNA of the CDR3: TGTGCCAGCAGCCACCAGGGTGAGGACACTGAAGCTTTCTTT. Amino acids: CASSHQGEDTEAFF.

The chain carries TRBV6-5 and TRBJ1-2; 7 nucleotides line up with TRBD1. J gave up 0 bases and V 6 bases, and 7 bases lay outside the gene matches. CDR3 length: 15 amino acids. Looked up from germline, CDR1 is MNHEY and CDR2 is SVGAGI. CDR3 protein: CASSPQGDSNYGYTF. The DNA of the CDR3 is TGTGCCAGCAGCCCCCAGGGGGATTCTAACTATGGCTACACCTTC.

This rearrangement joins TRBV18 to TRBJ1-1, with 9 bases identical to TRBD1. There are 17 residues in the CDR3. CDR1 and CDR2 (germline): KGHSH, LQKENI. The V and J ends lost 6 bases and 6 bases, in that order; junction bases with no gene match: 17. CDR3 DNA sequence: TGTGCCAGCTCCCCTAATACAGGGGGCATGTATAGTCCTGAAGCTTTCTTT. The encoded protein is CASSPNTGGMYSPEAFF. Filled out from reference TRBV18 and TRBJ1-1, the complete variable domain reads NAGVMQNPRHLVRRRGQEARLRCSPMKGHSHVYWYRQLPEEGLKFMVYLQKENIIDESGMPKERFSAEFPKEGPSILRIQQVVRGDSAAYFCASSPNTGGMYSPEAFFGQGTRLTVV.

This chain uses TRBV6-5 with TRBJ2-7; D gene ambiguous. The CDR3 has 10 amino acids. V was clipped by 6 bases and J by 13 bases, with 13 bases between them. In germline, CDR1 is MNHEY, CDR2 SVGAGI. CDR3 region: CASRGLTTYF. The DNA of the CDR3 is TGTGCCAGCAGGGGCCTCACTACTTACTTC.

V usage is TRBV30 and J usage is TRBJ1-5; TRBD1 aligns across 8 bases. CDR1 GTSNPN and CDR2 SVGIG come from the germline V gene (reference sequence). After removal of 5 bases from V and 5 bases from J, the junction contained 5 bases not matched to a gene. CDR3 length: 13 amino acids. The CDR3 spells CAWGQGTYQPQHF. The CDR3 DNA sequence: TGTGCCTGGGGACAGGGTACGTATCAGCCCCAGCATTTT.

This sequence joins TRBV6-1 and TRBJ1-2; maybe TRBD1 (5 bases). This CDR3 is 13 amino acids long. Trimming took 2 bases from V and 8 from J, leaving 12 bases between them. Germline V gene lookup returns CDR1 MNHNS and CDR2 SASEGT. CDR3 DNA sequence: TGTGCCAGCAGTGAAACGAGGGGTCACGGCTACACCTTC. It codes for CASSETRGHGYTF.

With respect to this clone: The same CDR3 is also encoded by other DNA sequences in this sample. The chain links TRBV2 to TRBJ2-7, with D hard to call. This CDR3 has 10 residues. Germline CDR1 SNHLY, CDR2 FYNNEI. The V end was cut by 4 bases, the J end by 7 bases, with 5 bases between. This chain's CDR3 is CASSVYEQYF. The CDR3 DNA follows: TGTGCCAGCAGTGTATATGAGCAGTACTTC.

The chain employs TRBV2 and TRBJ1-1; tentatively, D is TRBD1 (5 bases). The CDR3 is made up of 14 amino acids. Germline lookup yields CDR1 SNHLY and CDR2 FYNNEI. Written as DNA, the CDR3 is TGTGCAGGGACCCGGGGATTGGGGAACACTGAAGCTTTCTTT. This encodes CAGTRGLGNTEAFF. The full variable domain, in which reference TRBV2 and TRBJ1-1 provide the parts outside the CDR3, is EPEVTQTPSHQVTQMGQEVILRCVPISNHLYFYWYRQILGQKVEFLVSFYNNEISEKSEIFDDQFSVERPDGSNFTLKIRSTKLEDSAMYFCAGTRGLGNTEAFFGQGTRLTVV.

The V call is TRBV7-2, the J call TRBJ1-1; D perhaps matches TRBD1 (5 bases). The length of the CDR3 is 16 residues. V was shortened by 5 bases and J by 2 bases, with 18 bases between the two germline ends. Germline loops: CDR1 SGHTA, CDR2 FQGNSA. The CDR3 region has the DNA TGTGCCAGCAGCCCTGACACCGGGGGTATAAACACTGAAGCTTTCTTT. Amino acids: CASSPDTGGINTEAFF.

In nucleotides, the CDR3 is TGTGCCAGTAGTATAGCCGCCGGGGAGGTTGGGAAGACTGAAGCTTTCTTT. Translating gives CASSIAAGEVGKTEAFF. This chain connects TRBV19 to TRBJ1-1; D gene ambiguous. The CDR3 contains 17 residues. Germline V gives CDR1 LNHDA, CDR2 SQIVND (reference sequence). Trimming pared 1 base from V and 5 bases from J, leaving 20 bases between.

The chain's CDR3 is CASSFTGVTYEQYF. In DNA, the CDR3 is TGTGCCAGCAGCTTCACGGGAGTCACCTACGAGCAGTACTTC. The gene calls are TRBV7-9 and TRBJ2-5; a weak D match, TRBD2 (6 bases). The better agreement between TRBJ2-7 and the DNA end casts doubt on the J call. The CDR3 contains 14 residues. Per the germline V gene, CDR1 is SEHNR and CDR2 is FQNEAQ (reference sequence).

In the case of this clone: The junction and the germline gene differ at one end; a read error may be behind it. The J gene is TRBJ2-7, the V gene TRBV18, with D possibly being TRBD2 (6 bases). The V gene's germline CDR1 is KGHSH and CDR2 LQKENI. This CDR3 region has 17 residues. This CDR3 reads CASSPQTLAKASYEQYF. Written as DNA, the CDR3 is TGTGCCAGCTCGCCACAGACCCTAGCGAAAGCCTCCTACGAGCAGTACTTC.

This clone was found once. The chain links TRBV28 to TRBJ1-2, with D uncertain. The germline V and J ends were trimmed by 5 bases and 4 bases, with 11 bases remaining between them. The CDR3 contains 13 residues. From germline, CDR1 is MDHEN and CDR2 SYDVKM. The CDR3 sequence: CASSPAGRYGYTF. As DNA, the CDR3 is TGTGCCAGCAGTCCGGCCGGCCGCTATGGCTACACCTTC.

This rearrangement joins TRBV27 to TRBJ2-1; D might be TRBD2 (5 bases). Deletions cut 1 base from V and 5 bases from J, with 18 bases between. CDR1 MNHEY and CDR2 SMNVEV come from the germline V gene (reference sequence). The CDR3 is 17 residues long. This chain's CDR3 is CASSLWVGLAYNNEQFF. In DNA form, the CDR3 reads TGTGCCAGCAGTTTATGGGTAGGACTCGCCTACAACAATGAGCAGTTCTTC.

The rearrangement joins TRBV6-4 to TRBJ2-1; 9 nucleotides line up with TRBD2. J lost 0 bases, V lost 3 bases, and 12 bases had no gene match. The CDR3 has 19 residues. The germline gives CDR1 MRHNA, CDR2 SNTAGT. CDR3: CASSESPTSGLSSYNEQFF. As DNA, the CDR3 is TGTGCCAGCAGTGAATCCCCCACTAGCGGGCTAAGCTCCTACAATGAGCAGTTCTTC.

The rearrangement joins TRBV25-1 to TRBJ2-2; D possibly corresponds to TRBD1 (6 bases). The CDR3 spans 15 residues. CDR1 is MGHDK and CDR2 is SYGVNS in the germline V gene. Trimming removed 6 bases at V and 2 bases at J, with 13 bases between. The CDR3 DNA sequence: TGTGCCAGCAGGTCCCAGGGGCCCAACACCGGGGAGCTGTTTTTT. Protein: CASRSQGPNTGELFF.

CDR3 residues: CASSQSARRTTYNEQFF. In DNA, the CDR3 is TGCGCCAGCAGTCAATCGGCCCGGAGGACTACCTACAATGAGCAGTTCTTC. This rearrangement joins TRBV23-1 to TRBJ2-1; D is possibly TRBD2 (6 bases). TRBV23-1 is designated an ORF whose function remains uncertain. The CDR3 has 17 amino acids. The ends were cut back, 0 bases at V and 2 bases at J, with 14 bases in the middle.